A selection of T cell receptor beta chains follows, all from one sample in a study of shared clonotypes between healthy human individuals. Some clones are missing from TCRdb's copy, which holds only in-frame ones; the method was immunoSEQ multiplex PCR. The table includes roughly 1,800,000 clones, less than 95% detected once. What was sequenced was naive CD8+ T cells sorted from blood. These receptors were collected from a man younger than 35 in good health. CDR3s include the opening cysteine and the closing phenylalanine or tryptophan. A D gene is named only where the DNA matches it firmly. Not all rows give a size; the values are once, few, many and, for expanded clones, a class.

j_call clone_size v_call d_call cdr3_nt cdr3_aa
TRBJ1-2 NA TRBV12-5 TRBD1 TGTGCTAGTGGCTCCGGGACAGGGATGGATGGCTACACCTTC CASGSGTGMDGYTF
TRBJ2-7 NA TRBV27 NA TGTGCCAGCAGTTTATCGCTCGGTTCTAACTCCTACGAGCAGTACTTC CASSLSLGSNSYEQYF
TRBJ2-5 NA TRBV7-9 NA TGTGCCAGCAGACCCAGTGGGGGGGAGACCCAGTACTTC CASRPSGGETQYF
TRBJ2-2 NA TRBV4-1 NA TGCGCCAGCAGCCAAGATACTGGTCCGGGTCAGGGCGAAGGGACCGGGGAGCTGTTTTTT CASSQDTGPGQGEGTGELFF
TRBJ2-3 NA TRBV9 NA TGTGCCAGCAGCCCCTTCGGGCCAAGCACAGATACGCAGTATTTT CASSPFGPSTDTQYF
TRBJ2-6 NA TRBV28 NA TGTGCCAGCAGTTTCTCTTACTCTGGGGCCAACGTCCTGACTTTC CASSFSYSGANVLTF
TRBJ2-1 NA TRBV19 TRBD2 TGTGCCAGTAGTATGGGCGGGGGGTACAATGAGCAGTTCTTC CASSMGGGYNEQFF
TRBJ2-3 NA TRBV2 TRBD2 TGTGCCAACAGACTAGCGGGAGGCACAGATACGCAGTATTTT CANRLAGGTDTQYF
TRBJ1-2 NA TRBV28 NA TGTGCCAGCCGTAACTACGACAGTGGGTCCTATGGCTACACCTTC CASRNYDSGSYGYTF
TRBJ2-1 NA TRBV5-6 TRBD1 TGTGCCAGCAGCCCGGGACAGGGTGACTACAATGAGCAGTTCTTC CASSPGQGDYNEQFF
TRBJ2-7 NA TRBV25-1 TRBD2 TGTGCCAGCAGTGAATCTCGGACTAGCGACTACGAGCAGTACTTC CASSESRTSDYEQYF
TRBJ2-7 once TRBV10-2 NA TGCGCCAGCAGTGCATGGGATTACGAGCAGTACTTC CASSAWDYEQYF
TRBJ2-3 once TRBV5-6 NA TGTGCCAGCAGCTTGCGGGGGGCAACTGATACGCAGTATTTT CASSLRGATDTQYF
TRBJ2-7 NA TRBV10-1 NA TGCGCCAGCAGTGAAGGGTCGGGTGAGCAGTACTTC CASSEGSGEQYF
TRBJ1-5 NA TRBV30 TRBD1 TGTGCCTTACAGGGGTTAGGTCAGCCCCAGCATTTT CALQGLGQPQHF
TRBJ2-1 NA TRBV12-5 TRBD2 TGTGCTAGTGGTTTGGTATTGATTAGCGGGTATTACAATGAGCAGTTCTTC CASGLVLISGYYNEQFF
TRBJ2-7 NA TRBV5-6 TRBD2 TGTGCCAGCAGCTCGGGGACTAGCGGAAGCGGGGCCTACGAGCAGTACTTC CASSSGTSGSGAYEQYF
TRBJ2-2 NA TRBV7-9 NA TGTGCCAGCACAAAGGTGCAGGGAAACACCGGGGAGCTGTTTTTT CASTKVQGNTGELFF
TRBJ2-7 NA TRBV7-9 NA TGTGCCAGCAGGGATCGGGGCGAGACGGGGCACTACGAGCAGTACTTC CASRDRGETGHYEQYF
TRBJ2-7 NA TRBV13 TRBD2 TGTGCCAGCAGCTTCCAGCGGGAGGGCCTCTCCTACGAGCAGTACTTC CASSFQREGLSYEQYF
TRBJ2-7 NA TRBV19 TRBD1 TGTGCCAGTAGCTTGGGACAGGGGGTGAACGAGCAGTACTTC CASSLGQGVNEQYF
TRBJ2-5 NA TRBV6-6 TRBD1 TGTGCCACCCGGGACAGGGGGTGGGAGACCCAGTACTTC CATRDRGWETQYF
TRBJ2-7 once TRBV9 TRBD1 TGTGCCAGCAGCGTAGCTGTGGGACAGACCTACGAGCAGTACTTC CASSVAVGQTYEQYF
TRBJ1-1 NA TRBV6-5 NA TGTGCCAGCCAACCCGGGGTAATGACTGAAGCTTTCTTT CASQPGVMTEAFF
TRBJ2-7 NA TRBV19 NA TGTGCCAGTAGTTCCTGGACCGACTCCTACGAGCAGTACTTC CASSSWTDSYEQYF
TRBJ1-1 NA TRBV7-9 NA TGTGCCAGCATCCGTAAAGGGGTGGCTGAAGCTTTCTTT CASIRKGVAEAFF
TRBJ2-1 once TRBV29-1 TRBD2 TGCAGCGTAGATTTAGCGGGAGACTGGAATGAGCAGTTCTTC CSVDLAGDWNEQFF
TRBJ2-7 NA TRBV7-2 TRBD1 TGTGCCAGCAGCCTTACCCTGACAGGGATCGACGAGCAGTACTTC CASSLTLTGIDEQYF
TRBJ2-3 NA TRBV27 TRBD2 TGTGCCAGCAGTTTCCTTGCGGGGGCAGATACGCAGTATTTT CASSFLAGADTQYF
TRBJ1-1 NA TRBV5-1 NA TGCGCCAGCAGCTTGGCCGTTGGTAACACTGAAGCTTTCTTT CASSLAVGNTEAFF
TRBJ1-6 NA TRBV27 NA TGTGCCAGCAGTCTCCAATACCCGGGACTGATTAATTCACCCCTCCACTTT CASSLQYPGLINSPLHF
TRBJ1-1 NA TRBV5-6 NA TGTGCCAGCAGCCCGCTAGACAGCACGACGAACACTGAAGCTTTCTTT CASSPLDSTTNTEAFF